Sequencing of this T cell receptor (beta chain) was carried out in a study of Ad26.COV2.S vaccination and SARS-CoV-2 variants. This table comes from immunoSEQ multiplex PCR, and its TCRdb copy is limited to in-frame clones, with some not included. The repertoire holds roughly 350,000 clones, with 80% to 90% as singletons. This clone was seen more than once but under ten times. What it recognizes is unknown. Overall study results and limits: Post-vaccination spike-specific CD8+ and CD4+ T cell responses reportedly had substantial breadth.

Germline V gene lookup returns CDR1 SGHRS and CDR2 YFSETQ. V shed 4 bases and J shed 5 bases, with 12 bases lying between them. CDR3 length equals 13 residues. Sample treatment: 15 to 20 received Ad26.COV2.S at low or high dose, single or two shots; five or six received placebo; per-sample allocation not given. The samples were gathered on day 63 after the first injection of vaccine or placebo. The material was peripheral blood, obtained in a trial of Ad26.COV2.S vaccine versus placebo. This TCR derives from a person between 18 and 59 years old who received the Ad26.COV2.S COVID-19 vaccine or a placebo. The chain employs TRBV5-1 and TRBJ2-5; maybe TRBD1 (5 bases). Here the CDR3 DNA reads TGCGCCAGCAGCGGGCAGGGCTGGGAGACCCAGTACTTC. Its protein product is CASSGQGWETQYF.